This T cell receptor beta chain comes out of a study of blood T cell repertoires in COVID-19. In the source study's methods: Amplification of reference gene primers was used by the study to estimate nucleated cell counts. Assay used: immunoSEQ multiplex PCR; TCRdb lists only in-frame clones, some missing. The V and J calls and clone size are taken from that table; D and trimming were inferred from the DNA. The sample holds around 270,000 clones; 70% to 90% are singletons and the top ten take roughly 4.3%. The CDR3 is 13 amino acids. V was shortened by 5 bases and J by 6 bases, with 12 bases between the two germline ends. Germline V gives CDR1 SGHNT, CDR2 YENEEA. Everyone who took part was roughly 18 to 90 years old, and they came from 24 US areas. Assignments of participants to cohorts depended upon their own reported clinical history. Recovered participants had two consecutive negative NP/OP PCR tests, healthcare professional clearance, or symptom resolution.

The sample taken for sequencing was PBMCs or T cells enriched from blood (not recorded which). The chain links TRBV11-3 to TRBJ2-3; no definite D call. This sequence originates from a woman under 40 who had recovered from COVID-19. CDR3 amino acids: CASSAWPEDTQYF. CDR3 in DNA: TGTGCCAGCAGCGCCTGGCCGGAGGATACGCAGTATTTT.